These T cell receptor beta chains were read from a single sample in a study of cytomegalovirus exposure and HLA in healthy donors. Measured with immunoSEQ multiplex PCR; TCRdb has only the in-frame clones, and not every one. Here the sample spans 150,000 to 200,000 clones, roughly 80% being singletons. Sequencing input: PBMCs. Receptor source: a male donor in good health and CMV-seronegative. The CDR3 runs from the conserved cysteine through the conserved F or W. Fields, in order: D gene, clone size, J gene, V gene, CDR3 protein, CDR3 DNA. A D gene is named only where the DNA matches it firmly. Not every row has a clone size; where given, it reads once, few, many or a size class.

>TRBD1|-|TRBJ1-2|TRBV19
CASSPGDRVGGYTF
TGTGCCAGTAGCCCCGGGGACAGGGTCGGAGGCTACACCTTC
>-|-|TRBJ2-7|TRBV10-3
CAISESGSYEQYF
TGTGCCATCAGTGAGTCAGGGAGCTACGAGCAGTACTTC
>TRBD2|-|TRBJ2-3|TRBV5-1
CASSTGLDPDTQYF
TGCGCCAGCAGCACGGGACTAGACCCAGATACGCAGTATTTT
>-|-|TRBJ1-2|TRBV6-1
CASRVGLSNYGYTF
TGTGCCAGCAGGGTGGGACTGTCAAACTATGGCTACACCTTC
>-|-|TRBJ1-2|TRBV5-1
CASSGAYGYTF
TGCGCCAGCAGCGGGGCTTACGGCTACACCTTC
>TRBD2|-|TRBJ2-3|TRBV10-1
CASRSGGPSTDTQYF
TGCGCCAGCAGGAGCGGGGGACCTAGCACAGATACGCAGTATTTT
>-|few|TRBJ2-1|TRBV7-9
CASSPRDYNEQFF
TGTGCCAGCAGCCCCAGGGATTACAATGAGCAGTTCTTC
>TRBD2|-|TRBJ2-1|TRBV10-3
CATGRRGSDEQFF
TGTGCCACCGGGAGGCGGGGAAGCGATGAGCAGTTCTTC
>-|-|TRBJ2-7|TRBV27
CASSLGRGTYEQYF
TGTGCCAGCAGTTTGGGTAGGGGAACTTACGAGCAGTACTTC
>-|-|TRBJ2-1|TRBV4-3
CASSQERSLALYNEQFF
TGCGCCAGCAGCCAAGAACGGTCGTTAGCGCTTTACAATGAGCAGTTCTTC
>-|-|TRBJ2-1|TRBV28
CASLSNNEQFF
TGTGCCAGCCTCAGTAACAATGAGCAGTTCTTC
>TRBD1|-|TRBJ2-7|TRBV5-1
CASSVGQGARSYEQYF
TGCGCCAGCAGCGTCGGACAGGGGGCGAGGTCCTACGAGCAGTACTTC
>-|-|TRBJ2-3|TRBV9
CASSVAGADTQYF
TGTGCCAGCAGCGTAGCTGGAGCAGATACGCAGTATTTT
>-|-|TRBJ2-7|TRBV15
CATSRRGEGSYEQYF
TGTGCCACCAGCAGGCGAGGAGAGGGTTCCTACGAGCAGTACTTC
>TRBD2|-|TRBJ2-3|TRBV6-1
CASSEGPSGPGDTQYF
TGTGCCAGCAGTGAAGGGCCTAGCGGGCCGGGGGATACGCAGTATTTT
>TRBD1|-|TRBJ2-1|TRBV5-1
CASSLAKGAISYNEQFF
TGCGCCAGCAGCTTGGCCAAGGGGGCGATCTCCTACAATGAGCAGTTCTTC
>-|few|TRBJ1-6|TRBV6-1
CASSARQPYNSPLHF
TGTGCCAGCAGTGCTAGACAGCCGTATAATTCACCCCTCCACTTT
>TRBD1|-|TRBJ1-4|TRBV7-3
CASSLSPGGYEKLFF
TGTGCCAGCAGCTTAAGCCCAGGGGGGTATGAAAAACTGTTTTTT